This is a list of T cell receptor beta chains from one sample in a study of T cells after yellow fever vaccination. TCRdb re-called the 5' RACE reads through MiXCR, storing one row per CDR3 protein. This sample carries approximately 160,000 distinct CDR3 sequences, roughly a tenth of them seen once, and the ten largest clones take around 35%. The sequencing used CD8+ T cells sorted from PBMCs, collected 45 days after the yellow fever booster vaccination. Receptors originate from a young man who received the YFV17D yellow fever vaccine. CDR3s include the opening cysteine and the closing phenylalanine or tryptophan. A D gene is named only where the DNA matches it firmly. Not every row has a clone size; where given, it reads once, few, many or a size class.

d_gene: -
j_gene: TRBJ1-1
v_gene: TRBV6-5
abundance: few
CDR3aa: CASWRGTEAFF
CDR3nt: TGTGCCAGCTGGAGGGGCACTGAAGCTTTCTTT

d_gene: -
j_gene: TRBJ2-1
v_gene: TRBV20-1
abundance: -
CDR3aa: CFWQNPRNHFRCQVQFF
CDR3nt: TGCTTCTGGCAGAACCCCCGCAACCACTTCCGCTGTCAAGTCCAGTTCTTC

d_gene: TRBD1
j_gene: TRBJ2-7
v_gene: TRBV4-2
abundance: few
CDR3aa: CASSQGGQLYEQYF
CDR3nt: TGTGCCAGCAGCCAAGGGGGACAGCTTTACGAGCAGTACTTC

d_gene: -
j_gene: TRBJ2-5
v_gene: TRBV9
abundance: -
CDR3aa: CASSVGQVSQETQYF
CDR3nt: TGTGCCAGCAGCGTAGGGCAGGTATCCCAAGAGACCCAGTACTTC

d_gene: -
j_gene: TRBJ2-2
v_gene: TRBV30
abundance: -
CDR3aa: CAWSVATGELFF
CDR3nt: TGTGCCTGGAGTGTAGCCACCGGGGAGCTGTTTTTT

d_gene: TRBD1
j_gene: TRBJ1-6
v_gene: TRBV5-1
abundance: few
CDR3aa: CASSLGYRTGDNSPLHF
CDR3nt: TGCGCCAGCAGCTTGGGATATAGGACAGGGGATAATTCACCCCTCCACTTT

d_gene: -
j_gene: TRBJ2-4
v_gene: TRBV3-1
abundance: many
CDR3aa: CASSPGPSPKNIQYF
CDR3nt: TGTGCCAGCAGCCCCGGACCGAGCCCCAAAAACATTCAGTACTTC

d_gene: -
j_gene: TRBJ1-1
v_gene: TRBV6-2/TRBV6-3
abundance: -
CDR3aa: CASNPNGLESEAFF
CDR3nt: TGTGCCAGCAACCCGAACGGGTTGGAATCCGAAGCTTTCTTT

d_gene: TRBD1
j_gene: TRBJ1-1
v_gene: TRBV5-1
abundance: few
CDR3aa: CASSLRETGNALAPLAFF
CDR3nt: TGCGCCAGCAGCCTTCGTGAGACAGGGAATGCCTTGGCGCCTCTGGCTTTCTTT

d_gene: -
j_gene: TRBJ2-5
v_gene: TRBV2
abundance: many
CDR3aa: CASSLTLSAATEETQYF
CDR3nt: TGTGCCAGCAGTCTTACCCTGAGCGCGGCTACCGAAGAGACCCAGTACTTC

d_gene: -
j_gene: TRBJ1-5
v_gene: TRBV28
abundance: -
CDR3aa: CASRSNQPQHF
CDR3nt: TGTGCCAGCAGAAGTAATCAGCCCCAGCATTTT

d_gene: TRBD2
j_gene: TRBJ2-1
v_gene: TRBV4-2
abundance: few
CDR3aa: CASSPTESGRDEQFF
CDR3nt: TGTGCCAGCAGCCCGACTGAGTCAGGGAGGGATGAGCAGTTCTTC

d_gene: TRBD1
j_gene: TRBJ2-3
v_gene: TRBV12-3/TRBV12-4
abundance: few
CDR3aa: CASSWDSGDTQYF
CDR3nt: TGTGCCAGCAGTTGGGACAGTGGAGATACGCAGTATTTT